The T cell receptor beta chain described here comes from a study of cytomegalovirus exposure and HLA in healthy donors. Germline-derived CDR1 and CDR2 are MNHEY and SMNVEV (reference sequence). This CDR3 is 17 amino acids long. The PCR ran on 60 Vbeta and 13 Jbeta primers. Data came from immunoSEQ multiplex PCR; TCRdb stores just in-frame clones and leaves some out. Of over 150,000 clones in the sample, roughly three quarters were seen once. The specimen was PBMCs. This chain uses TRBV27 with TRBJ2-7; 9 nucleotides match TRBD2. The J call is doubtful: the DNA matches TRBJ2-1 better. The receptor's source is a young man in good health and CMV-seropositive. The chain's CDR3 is CASSPPYGAGGTHEQFF. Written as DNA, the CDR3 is TGTGCCAGCAGTCCCCCCTATGGAGCGGGAGGAACCCATGAGCAGTTCTTC.